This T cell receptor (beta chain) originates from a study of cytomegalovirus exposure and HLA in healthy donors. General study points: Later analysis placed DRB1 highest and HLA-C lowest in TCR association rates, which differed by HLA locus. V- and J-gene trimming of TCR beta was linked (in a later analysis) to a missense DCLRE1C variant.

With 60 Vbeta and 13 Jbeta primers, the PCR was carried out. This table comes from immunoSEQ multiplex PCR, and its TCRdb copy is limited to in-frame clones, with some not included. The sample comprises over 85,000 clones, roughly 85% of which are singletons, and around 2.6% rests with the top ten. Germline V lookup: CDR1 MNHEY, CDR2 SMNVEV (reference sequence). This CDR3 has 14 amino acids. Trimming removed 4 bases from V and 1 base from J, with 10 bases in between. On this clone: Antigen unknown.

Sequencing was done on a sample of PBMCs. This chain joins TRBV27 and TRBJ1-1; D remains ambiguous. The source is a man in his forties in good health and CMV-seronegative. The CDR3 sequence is CASSSPGRNTEAFF. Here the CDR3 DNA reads TGTGCCAGCAGTTCACCAGGCCGGAACACTGAAGCTTTCTTT.